This TCR beta chain was sequenced for a study of T cell changes during pregnancy in multiple sclerosis. The assay was immunoSEQ multiplex PCR, and TCRdb's table has in-frame clones only and misses some. The data show about 99,000 clones, roughly 92% seen once. The CDR3 length is 15 residues. V was clipped by 2 bases and J by 6 bases; unmatched bases: 4. Germline CDR1 is SGHVS and CDR2 is FNYEAQ. The specimen was peripheral blood, collected after pregnancy. The TCR was taken from a female donor with multiple sclerosis, enrolled in a pregnancy study. The rearrangement joins TRBV7-6 to TRBJ1-6; TRBD1 aligns across 7 bases. The CDR3 here is CASSLSRGRNSPLHF. The CDR3 DNA is TGTGCCAGCAGCTTATCTAGGGGGCGTAATTCACCCCTCCACTTT.